What follows are 7 T cell receptor beta chains derived from one specimen sequenced in a study of blood T cells in healthy people across ages. Together with a sample-barcoded 5' primer, a J-beta primer mix was included in a second PCR lasting roughly 7 to 11 cycles. Via MiXCR, TCRdb re-called the 5' RACE reads, giving one row per CDR3 protein. There are 750,000 to 1,000,000 distinct CDR3 sequences in the sample; roughly 29% occur only once, and more than 8.5% lies in the top ten. The same sample was also used in a study of T cells of mothers and their children.

The sequenced sample was blood. Source of these receptors: a woman in her forties in good health.

This clonotype was counted only a few times. The chain has TRBV20-1 and TRBJ2-1, with D possibly being TRBD2 (6 bases). This CDR3 comprises 16 residues. V was trimmed by 0 bases and J by 1 base, leaving 13 bases between them. In germline, CDR1 is DFQATT, CDR2 SNEGSKA (reference sequence). The CDR3 spells CSARDRDFVSYNEQFF. As DNA, the CDR3 is TGCAGTGCTAGAGACCGGGACTTCGTATCCTACAATGAGCAGTTCTTC.

The CDR3 sequence is CSARGGSGGEETQYF. The CDR3 DNA is TGCAGTGCTAGAGGGGGAAGCGGGGGGGAAGAGACCCAGTACTTC. This chain links TRBV20-1 with TRBJ2-5, with 10 bases matching TRBD2. This CDR3 comprises 15 residues. With V trimmed by 1 base and J by 3 bases, 5 bases remained unmatched. Germline assignment: CDR1 DFQATT and CDR2 SNEGSKA (reference sequence).

This clonotype was seen ten or more times. This chain joins TRBV7-6 and TRBJ2-1, with 11 bases that match TRBD2. The J segment lost 0 bases and the V segment lost 9 bases, leaving 1 base of the junction unmatched. Germline V gene sequence: CDR1 SGHVS, CDR2 FNYEAQ. The CDR3 is 14 residues long. The CDR3 spells CASTSGGSYNEQFF. CDR3 bases: TGTGCCAGTACTAGCGGGGGCTCCTACAATGAGCAGTTCTTC.

In its sample, this clonotype was seen many times. This sequence joins TRBV20-1 and TRBJ1-1; no clear D gene. CDR1 is DFQATT, CDR2 SNEGSKA, per germline (reference sequence). Trimming pared 4 bases from V and 0 bases from J, leaving 6 bases between. The CDR3 is made up of 12 amino acids. CDR3 sequence (DNA): TGCAGTGCTAATACAGTGAACACTGAAGCTTTCTTT. Protein product: CSANTVNTEAFF.

V usage is TRBV5-1 and J usage is TRBJ1-2; D call uncertain. CDR3 size: 15 residues. CDR1 is SGHRS, CDR2 YFSETQ, per germline. V was clipped by 1 base and J by 0 bases, with 10 bases between them. CDR3 DNA sequence: TGCGCCAGCAGCTTGATGGCAGGAACTAACTATGGCTACACCTTC. Translated, it gives CASSLMAGTNYGYTF.

A word on this clonotype: A read error may be the cause here, since a much bigger clone is one base away. V is TRBV12-3 or TRBV12-4 and J is TRBJ2-3, with 7 bases that match TRBD2. Trimming cost V 3 bases and J 3 bases; bases outside gene matches: 6. The CDR3 is 15 amino acids. The CDR3 nucleotides are TGTGCCAGCAGTTTCGCGGGAGCGGGGACAGATACGCAGTATTTT. This encodes CASSFAGAGTDTQYF.

A single count supports this clonotype. Just one base apart from a much larger clone, this may be a read error. Given the absence of the conserved phenylalanine or tryptophan at the CDR3 end, a read error is likely. CDR3: CASSFQGITDTQYC. DNA of the CDR3: TGTGCCAGCAGTTTTCAGGGGATCACAGATACGCAGTATTGT. V and J are TRBV12-3 or TRBV12-4 and TRBJ2-3, with a possible D match to TRBD1 (6 bases). This CDR3 spans 14 amino acids. V lost 3 bases to trimming and J lost 2 bases, with 9 bases between them.